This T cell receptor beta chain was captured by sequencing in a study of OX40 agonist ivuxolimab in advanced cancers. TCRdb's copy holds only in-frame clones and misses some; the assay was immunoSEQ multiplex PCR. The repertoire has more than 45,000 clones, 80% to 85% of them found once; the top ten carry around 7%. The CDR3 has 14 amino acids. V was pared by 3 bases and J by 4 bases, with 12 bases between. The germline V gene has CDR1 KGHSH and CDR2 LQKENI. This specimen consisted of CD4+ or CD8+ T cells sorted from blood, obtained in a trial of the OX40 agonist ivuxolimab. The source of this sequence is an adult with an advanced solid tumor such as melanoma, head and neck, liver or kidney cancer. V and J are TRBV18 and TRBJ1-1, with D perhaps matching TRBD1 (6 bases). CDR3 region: CASSPPTGITEAFF. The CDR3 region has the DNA TGTGCCAGCTCACCCCCTACAGGGATCACTGAAGCTTTCTTT.